The 23 T cell receptor beta chains in this list originate from one sample, sequenced in a study of cytomegalovirus exposure and HLA in healthy donors. Both 60 Vbeta primers and 13 Jbeta primers went into the PCR. Data came from immunoSEQ multiplex PCR; TCRdb stores just in-frame clones and leaves some out. Counted here are 160,000 or so clones, 80% occurring once; the ten biggest clones make up approximately 1.4%. Sequenced material: PBMCs. The receptor source for this set is a man between 25 and 39 years old in good health and CMV-seronegative.

The CDR3, as DNA: TGTGCCAGCGGGACGGGAGGAGCCTACGAGCAGTACTTC. Residues: CASGTGGAYEQYF. J is TRBJ2-7 and V is TRBV2; 7 bases line up with TRBD2. V trimming: 8 bases; J trimming: 2 bases; junction bases outside the gene matches: 6. CDR3 length: 13 residues. Germline V gives CDR1 SNHLY, CDR2 FYNNEI.

J is TRBJ1-2 and V is TRBV4-1, with D hard to call. Germline loops: CDR1 MGHRA, CDR2 YSYEKL. CDR3 size: 13 residues. V lost 5 bases and J lost 8, with 15 bases in between. The CDR3 protein is CASSSQTSSGYTF. The DNA of the CDR3 is TGCGCCAGCAGCTCCCAGACTTCGTCGGGCTACACCTTC.

V usage is TRBV28 and J usage is TRBJ1-1, with 8 nucleotides matching TRBD1. CDR1 is MDHEN and CDR2 is SYDVKM in the germline V gene. The CDR3 sequence is 15 residues long. The V segment lost 6 bases and the J segment 2 bases; nucleotides outside the gene matches: 8. The CDR3 coding sequence is TGTGCCAGCAGGCTTAGGGACAGGCTAAACACTGAAGCTTTCTTT. This codes for CASRLRDRLNTEAFF.

The J gene is TRBJ1-4, the V gene TRBV5-1, with 8 bases identical to TRBD1. The V and J ends lost 3 bases and 5 bases, in that order; junction bases with no gene match: 6. This CDR3 is 15 amino acids long. Germline loops: CDR1 SGHRS, CDR2 YFSETQ. In DNA form, the CDR3 reads TGCGCCAGCAGCTACTGGACAGGGCCCAATGAAAAACTGTTTTTT. Residues: CASSYWTGPNEKLFF.

V and J are TRBV5-1 and TRBJ1-1; D gene unclear. The length of the CDR3 is 15 residues. Germline CDR1 and CDR2: SGHRS and YFSETQ. Trimming cost V 8 bases and J 1 base, with 18 bases left between them. CDR3: CARSNLRRRNTEAFF. Here the CDR3 DNA reads TGCGCCAGAAGTAACCTACGACGGAGGAACACTGAAGCTTTCTTT.

CDR3 residues: CASSVESWDTLSYEQYF. The CDR3 nucleotides read TGTGCCAGCAGCGTAGAGTCATGGGACACGCTCTCCTACGAGCAGTACTTC. The V gene is TRBV9, the J gene TRBJ2-7, with a tentative D call TRBD1 (6 bases). This CDR3 is 17 amino acids long. CDR1 and CDR2 (germline): SGDLS, YYNGEE. V was shortened by 0 bases and J by 0 bases, with 16 bases between the two germline ends.

The chain uses TRBV28 and TRBJ1-2; D is undetermined. Trimming pared 3 bases from V and 10 bases from J, leaving 12 bases between. The germline CDR1 and CDR2 sequences are MDHEN and SYDVKM. This CDR3 contains 12 residues. CDR3 loop: CASSLNTVLYTF. CDR3 nucleotides: TGTGCCAGCAGTTTGAATACAGTACTCTACACCTTC.

The chain employs TRBV6-5 and TRBJ2-2; 7 bases agree with TRBD2. CDR3 length: 16 residues. Germline trimming cut 0 bases from V and 1 base from J; bases unmatched to any gene: 2. Germline V CDR1 and CDR2: MNHEY, SVGAGI. The CDR3 region has the DNA TGTGCCAGCAGTTACTCGTTAGCGGGGAACACCGGGGAGCTGTTTTTT. It translates to CASSYSLAGNTGELFF.

This clone was observed a few times. The chain carries TRBV18 and TRBJ1-1; D remains unclear. This CDR3 is 16 amino acids long. CDR1 KGHSH and CDR2 LQKENI come from the germline V gene. The V gene lost 6 bases and the J gene lost 0 bases, with 17 bases spanning the gap. CDR3 DNA sequence: TGTGCCAGCTCCCCTAGAGACGGAGCCCTGAACACTGAAGCTTTCTTT. Its translation is CASSPRDGALNTEAFF.

CDR3 residues: CASSLRTGANTGELFF. DNA for the CDR3: TGCGCCAGCAGCCTGCGGACAGGGGCGAACACCGGGGAGCTGTTTTTT. The V call is TRBV5-1, the J call TRBJ2-2, with TRBD1 identical over 9 bases. The germline gives CDR1 SGHRS, CDR2 YFSETQ. The CDR3 loop spans 16 amino acids. J was trimmed by 0 bases and V by 4 bases; bases with no gene match: 4.

V and J are TRBV6-5 and TRBJ2-1; the D gene is possibly TRBD1 (6 bases). There are 14 residues in the CDR3. V was cut by 8 bases and J by 5 bases, with 16 bases left in between. Germline values: CDR1 MNHEY, CDR2 SVGAGI. The CDR3 region has the DNA TGTGCCAGCCGACGGGACATGGGGGACAATGAGCAGTTCTTC. Translated: CASRRDMGDNEQFF.

This chain connects TRBV2 to TRBJ2-5; D might be TRBD1 (6 bases). TRBJ2-7 explains the end of the DNA better; the J call may be wrong. Germline V gene data show CDR1 as SNHLY and CDR2 as FYNNEI. The CDR3 loop spans 12 amino acids. This CDR3 is CASTSGAYEQYF. The CDR3 DNA sequence: TGTGCCAGCACCTCAGGGGCCTACGAGCAGTACTTC.

In its sample, this clone was seen once. The rearrangement joins TRBV28 to TRBJ1-2; 8 bases agree with TRBD1. CDR3 length: 12 residues. J was trimmed by 8 bases and V by 6 bases; bases with no gene match: 5. The germline V gene has CDR1 MDHEN and CDR2 SYDVKM. CDR3 DNA sequence: TGTGCCAGCAGCCGACAGGGGATAGGCTACACCTTC. It codes for CASSRQGIGYTF.

V is TRBV30 and J is TRBJ1-5; D gene ambiguous. The V gene lost 2 bases and the J gene lost 7 bases, with 15 bases spanning the gap. From germline, CDR1 is GTSNPN and CDR2 SVGIG (reference sequence). The CDR3 is 14 amino acids. The CDR3: CAWSSGMGGQPQHF. CDR3 in DNA: TGTGCCTGGAGTTCCGGGATGGGCGGGCAGCCCCAGCATTTT. The full variable domain, in which reference TRBV30 and TRBJ1-5 provide the parts outside the CDR3, is SQTIHQWPATLVQPVGSPLSLECTVEGTSNPNLYWYRQAAGRGLQLLFYSVGIGQISSEVPQNLSASRPQDRQFILSSKKLLLSDSGFYLCAWSSGMGGQPQHFGDGTRLSIL.

With respect to this clone: Other DNA sequences in the same sample also yield this CDR3. CDR3 nucleotide sequence: TGTGCCAGCAGTTACTCCGGGACAGGGGTCTACGAGCAGTACTTC. Protein: CASSYSGTGVYEQYF. The chain couples TRBV6-5 to TRBJ2-7; 10 bases map to TRBD1. The CDR3 consists of 15 residues. Germline V gene sequence: CDR1 MNHEY, CDR2 SVGAGI. Trimming removed 0 bases from V and 3 bases from J; junction bases left unmatched: 2.

The chain combines TRBV9 with TRBJ1-2, with 9 bases matching TRBD1. The CDR3 loop spans 15 amino acids. The germline V gene encodes CDR1 SGDLS and CDR2 YYNGEE. The trim removed 3 bases at V and 6 bases at J, leaving 9 bases unmatched. CDR3 in DNA: TGTGCCAGCAGCGGGGACGGGGACAGGGTCCATGGCTACACCTTC. Translating it yields CASSGDGDRVHGYTF. The full variable domain, with the rest looked up from reference TRBV9 and TRBJ1-2, is DSGVTQTPKHLITATGQRVTLRCSPRSGDLSVYWYQQSLDQGLQFLIQYYNGEERAKGNILERFSAQQFPDLHSELNLSSLELGDSALYFCASSGDGDRVHGYTFGSGTRLTVV.

This clone was seen only a few times. CDR3 region: CASSLGAYNEQFF. CDR3 bases: TGTGCCAGCAGCTTGGGAGCGTACAATGAGCAGTTCTTC. This chain joins TRBV7-2 and TRBJ2-1, with a tentative D call TRBD2 (5 bases). Germline assignment: CDR1 SGHTA and CDR2 FQGNSA. This CDR3 comprises 13 residues. V dropped 3 bases and J dropped 4 bases, with 7 bases sitting between them.

This sequence joins TRBV5-8 and TRBJ2-5; D might be TRBD2 (6 bases). This CDR3 has 12 amino acids. Trimming removed 8 bases from V and 5 bases from J, with 13 bases in between. Germline V gene sequence: CDR1 SGHTS, CDR2 YDEGEE. CDR3 nucleotide sequence: TGTGCCAGTCCGCGGGACTTGGAGACCCAGTACTTC. Encoded protein: CASPRDLETQYF.

This clone was counted only a few times. V is TRBV2 and J is TRBJ2-3, with D perhaps matching TRBD2 (7 bases). CDR3 length: 14 amino acids. In germline, CDR1 is SNHLY, CDR2 FYNNEI. The V end lost 4 bases, the J end lost 6 bases, and 14 bases lay between the germline ends. As DNA, the CDR3 is TGTGCCAGCAGTGCGGGGGGCCCCGTCGATACGCAGTATTTT. It encodes CASSAGGPVDTQYF.

This sequence joins TRBV4-1 and TRBJ2-5; TRBD1 agrees at 10 bases. Germline assignment: CDR1 MGHRA and CDR2 YSYEKL. The CDR3 has 16 residues. The ends lost 4 bases at V and 2 bases at J; junction bases unmatched: 7. The CDR3, as DNA: TGCGCCAGCAGCCGCCCTTCGGGACAGGGGCAAGAGACCCAGTACTTC. Its translation: CASSRPSGQGQETQYF.

The chain combines TRBV10-2 with TRBJ1-6; D perhaps matches TRBD1 (6 bases). Looked up from germline, CDR1 is WSHSY and CDR2 is SAAADI. CDR3 size: 17 residues. V was clipped by 8 bases and J by 5 bases, with 22 bases between them. The CDR3 loop reads CASFKSGATKDNSPLHF. In DNA, the CDR3 is TGCGCCAGCTTTAAATCAGGGGCAACGAAGGATAATTCACCCCTCCACTTT.

The rearrangement joins TRBV28 to TRBJ1-4; no definite D call. Germline CDR1 and CDR2: MDHEN and SYDVKM. This CDR3 has 13 residues. Trimming shortened V by 7 bases and J by 5 bases, and 11 bases separated the two germline ends. CDR3 sequence (DNA): TGTGCCAGCAACCGGTTCCAAAATGAAAAACTGTTTTTT. This translates into CASNRFQNEKLFF.

The chain joins TRBV7-2 to TRBJ2-7; D is unclear. This CDR3 is built from 15 residues. Germline V gene lookup returns CDR1 SGHTA and CDR2 FQGNSA. The ends were cut back, 3 bases at V and 6 bases at J, with 18 bases in the middle. CDR3 DNA: TGTGCCAGCAGCTTGCCCTCTATCGTCGGTGGCGAGCAGTACTTC. Translating gives CASSLPSIVGGEQYF.